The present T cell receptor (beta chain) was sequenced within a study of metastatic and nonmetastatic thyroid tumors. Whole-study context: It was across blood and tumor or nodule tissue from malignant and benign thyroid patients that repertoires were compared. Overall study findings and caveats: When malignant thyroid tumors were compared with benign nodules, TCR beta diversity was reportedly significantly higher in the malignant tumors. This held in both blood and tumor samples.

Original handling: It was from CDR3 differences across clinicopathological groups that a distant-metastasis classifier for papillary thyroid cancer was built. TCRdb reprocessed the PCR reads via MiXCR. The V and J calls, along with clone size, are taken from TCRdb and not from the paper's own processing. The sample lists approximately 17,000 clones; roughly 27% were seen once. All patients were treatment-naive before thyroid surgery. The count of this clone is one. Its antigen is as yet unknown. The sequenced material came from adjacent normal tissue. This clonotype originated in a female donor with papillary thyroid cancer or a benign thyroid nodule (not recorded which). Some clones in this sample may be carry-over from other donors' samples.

In nucleotides, the CDR3 is TGTGCCAGTAGTTTATCGACTAGCGGGAGCACAGATACGCAGTATTTT. Translating it yields CASSLSTSGSTDTQYF. The chain carries TRBV19 and TRBJ2-3; 10 bases align to TRBD2. The V gene's germline CDR1 is LNHDA and CDR2 SQIVND (reference sequence). The trim removed 5 bases at V and 0 bases at J, leaving 5 bases unmatched. The CDR3 sequence is 16 residues long.